One and the same sample provided the 5 T cell receptor beta chains below, sequenced in a study of blood T cell repertoires in COVID-19. Only in-frame clones appear in the TCRdb table, and some are missing; sequencing was by immunoSEQ multiplex PCR. In the table there are a few hundred thousand clones, 89% of which are singletons. The source material was peripheral blood. These receptors were taken from a woman aged 30 to 39 with COVID-19, enrolled during active disease.

This rearrangement joins TRBV6-5 to TRBJ2-1; D unclear. This CDR3 is 12 amino acids long. Germline V lookup: CDR1 MNHEY, CDR2 SVGAGI. Trimming took off 6 bases at V and 8 bases at J, with 11 bases between the two ends. The CDR3 sequence is CASRVEYHEQFF. CDR3 coding DNA: TGTGCCAGCAGGGTGGAGTACCATGAGCAGTTCTTC.

The chain uses TRBV5-1 and TRBJ1-2; no clear D gene. V lost 0 bases, J lost 0 bases, and 9 bases lay in between. CDR1 is SGHRS, CDR2 YFSETQ, per germline. The CDR3 is made up of 15 amino acids. Here the CDR3 reads CASSLASEANYGYTF. CDR3 nucleotides: TGCGCCAGCAGCTTGGCCAGCGAAGCTAACTATGGCTACACCTTC.

V is TRBV10-1 and J is TRBJ1-1, with D possibly TRBD1 on 5 matching bases. Germline values: CDR1 WNHNN, CDR2 SYGVQD (reference sequence). CDR3 length equals 14 residues. V was trimmed by 3 bases and J by 4 bases, leaving 12 bases between them. CDR3 DNA: TGCGCCAGCAGTGATCGCGGGGGGGGCACTGAAGCTTTCTTT. Translating gives CASSDRGGGTEAFF.

The gene calls are TRBV13 and TRBJ2-2; a possible D gene is TRBD1 (5 bases). This CDR3 is 15 amino acids long. The germline V gene encodes CDR1 PRHDT and CDR2 FYEKMQ (reference sequence). The germline V and J ends were trimmed by 0 bases and 5 bases, with 10 bases remaining between them. This CDR3 is CASSLGAGYTGELFF. In DNA, the CDR3 is TGTGCCAGCAGCTTAGGAGCAGGGTATACCGGGGAGCTGTTTTTT.

J is TRBJ1-1 and V is TRBV5-1; no clear D gene. Trimming cost V 0 bases and J 6 bases, with 18 bases left between them. Germline-derived CDR1 and CDR2 are SGHRS and YFSETQ. This CDR3 has 16 residues. The CDR3 here is CASSLALGRLGAEAFF. For the CDR3, the DNA is TGCGCCAGCAGCTTGGCGCTAGGGAGATTAGGCGCTGAAGCTTTCTTT.